This T cell receptor (beta chain) emerged from a study of CD8 T cells in ankylosing spondylitis. As regards this clonotype: The antigen remains unidentified.

TCRdb called the 5' RACE reads again in MiXCR, with one record for every CDR3 protein. Among about 320,000 distinct CDR3 sequences listed, under 14% were seen once. Whole-study results and caveats: In the blood and synovial fluid of reactive arthritis, some motif variants had been previously reported. There was reportedly significant enrichment of clones that were disease-linked in matched ankylosing spondylitis synovial fluid. Characteristic of ankylosing spondylitis blood, it appeared, was a TCR beta motif comprising about eight highly homologous variants.

Sequenced input: blood, either unsorted or a sorted T cell fraction (not recorded which). This TCR was sampled from a female donor with ankylosing spondylitis or in good health (not recorded which).

This CDR3 is CASSSGTGGQQETQYF. The CDR3 DNA reads as TGTGCCAGCAGCTCAGGAACCGGGGGGCAACAAGAGACCCAGTACTTC. The V gene is TRBV7-3, the J gene TRBJ2-5, with D possibly being TRBD2 (7 bases). Trimming cost V 4 bases and J 2 bases, with 17 bases left between them. Germline V CDR1 and CDR2: SGHTA, FQGTGA. There are 16 residues in the CDR3.